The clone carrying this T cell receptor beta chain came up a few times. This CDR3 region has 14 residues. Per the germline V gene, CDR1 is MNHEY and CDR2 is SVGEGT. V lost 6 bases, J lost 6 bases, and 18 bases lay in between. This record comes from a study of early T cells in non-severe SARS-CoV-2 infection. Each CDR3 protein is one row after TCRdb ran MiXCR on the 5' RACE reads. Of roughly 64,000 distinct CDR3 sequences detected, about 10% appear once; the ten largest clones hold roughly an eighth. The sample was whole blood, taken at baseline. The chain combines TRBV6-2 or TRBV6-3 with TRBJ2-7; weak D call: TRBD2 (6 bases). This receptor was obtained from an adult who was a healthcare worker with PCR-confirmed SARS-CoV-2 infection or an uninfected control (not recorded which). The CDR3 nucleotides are TGTGCCAGCAGCCCGCCGGGACTGGGGAGCGAGCAGTACTTC. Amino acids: CASSPPGLGSEQYF.